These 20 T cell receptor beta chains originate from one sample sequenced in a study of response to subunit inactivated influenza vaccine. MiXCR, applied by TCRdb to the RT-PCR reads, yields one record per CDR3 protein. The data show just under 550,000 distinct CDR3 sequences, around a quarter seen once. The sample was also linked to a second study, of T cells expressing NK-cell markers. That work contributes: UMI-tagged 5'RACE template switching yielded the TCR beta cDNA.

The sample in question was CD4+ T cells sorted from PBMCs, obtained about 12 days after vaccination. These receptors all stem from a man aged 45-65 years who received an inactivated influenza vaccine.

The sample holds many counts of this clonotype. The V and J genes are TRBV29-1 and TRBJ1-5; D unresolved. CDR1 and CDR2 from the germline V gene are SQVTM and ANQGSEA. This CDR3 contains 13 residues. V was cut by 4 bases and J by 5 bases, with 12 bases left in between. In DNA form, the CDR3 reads TGCAGCGTTGGCGACGGAACCCATCAGCCCCAGCATTTT. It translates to CSVGDGTHQPQHF.

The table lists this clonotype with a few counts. This CDR3 reads CSTQKAGAGELFF. CDR3 nucleotides: TGCAGCACCCAGAAGGCCGGGGCCGGGGAGCTGTTTTTT. This chain links TRBV29-1 with TRBJ2-2; TRBD2 might be the D (5 bases). The germline CDR1 and CDR2 sequences are SQVTM and ANQGSEA. Trimming removed 8 bases at V and 6 bases at J, with 16 bases between. There are 13 residues in the CDR3.

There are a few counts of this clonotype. CDR3 DNA: TGTGCCAGCAGTGAAGCGGGGACTAGAAGGGAGACCCAGTACTTC. Its translation is CASSEAGTRRETQYF. The V call is TRBV6-1, the J call TRBJ2-5; 8 bases fit TRBD2. V was pared by 0 bases and J by 5 bases, with 5 bases of the junction left unmatched. The CDR3 has 15 residues. Per germline, CDR1 MNHNS and CDR2 SASEGT.

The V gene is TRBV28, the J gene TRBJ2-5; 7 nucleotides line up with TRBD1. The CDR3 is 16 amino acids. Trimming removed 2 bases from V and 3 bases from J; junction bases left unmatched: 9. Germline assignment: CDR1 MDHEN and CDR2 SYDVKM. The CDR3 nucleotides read TGTGCCAGCAGTTTACGACCGGGACAGTACGAAGAGACCCAGTACTTC. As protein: CASSLRPGQYEETQYF.

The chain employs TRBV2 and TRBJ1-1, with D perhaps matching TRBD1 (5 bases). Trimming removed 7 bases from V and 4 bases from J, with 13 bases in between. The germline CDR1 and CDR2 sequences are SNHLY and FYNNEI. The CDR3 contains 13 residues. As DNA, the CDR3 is TGTGCCAGCATCTGGCGGGGGGGCACTGAAGCTTTCTTT. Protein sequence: CASIWRGGTEAFF.

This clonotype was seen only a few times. Written as DNA, the CDR3 is TGCAGCGTTGTGACAAAGTACACCGGGGAGCTGTTTTTT. Its translation is CSVVTKYTGELFF. This rearrangement joins TRBV29-1 to TRBJ2-2; D uncertain. Germline V gene sequence: CDR1 SQVTM, CDR2 ANQGSEA. The germline V and J ends were trimmed by 4 bases and 3 bases, with 9 bases remaining between them. The CDR3 contains 13 residues.

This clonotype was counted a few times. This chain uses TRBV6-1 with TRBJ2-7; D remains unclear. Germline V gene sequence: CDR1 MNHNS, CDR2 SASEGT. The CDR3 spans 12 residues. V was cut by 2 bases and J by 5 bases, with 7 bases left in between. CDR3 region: CASSEFGHEQYF. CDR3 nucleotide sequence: TGTGCCAGCAGTGAATTCGGCCACGAGCAGTACTTC.

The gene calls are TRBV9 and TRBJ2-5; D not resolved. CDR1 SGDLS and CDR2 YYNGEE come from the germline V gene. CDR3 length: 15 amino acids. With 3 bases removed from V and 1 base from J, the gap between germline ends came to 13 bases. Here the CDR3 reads CASSEASRAQETQYF. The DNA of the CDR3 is TGTGCCAGCAGCGAGGCCTCTCGGGCCCAAGAGACCCAGTACTTC.

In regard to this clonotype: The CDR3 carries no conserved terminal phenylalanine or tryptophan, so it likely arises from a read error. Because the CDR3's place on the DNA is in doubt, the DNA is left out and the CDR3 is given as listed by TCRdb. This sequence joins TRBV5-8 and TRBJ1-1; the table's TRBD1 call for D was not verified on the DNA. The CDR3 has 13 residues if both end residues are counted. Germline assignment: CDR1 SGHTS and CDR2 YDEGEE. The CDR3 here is CASSTLRGGGAPS.

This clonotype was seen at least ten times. The CDR3 region has the DNA TGTGCCAGCAGCTTTACAGGGGGCACATTAGAGACCCAGTACTTC. This gives the protein CASSFTGGTLETQYF. The rearrangement uses TRBV11-1 and TRBJ2-5, with 9 bases fitting TRBD1. There are 15 residues in the CDR3. CDR1 is SGHAT and CDR2 is FQDESV in the germline V gene (reference sequence). With V trimmed by 3 bases and J by 4 bases, 6 bases remained unmatched.

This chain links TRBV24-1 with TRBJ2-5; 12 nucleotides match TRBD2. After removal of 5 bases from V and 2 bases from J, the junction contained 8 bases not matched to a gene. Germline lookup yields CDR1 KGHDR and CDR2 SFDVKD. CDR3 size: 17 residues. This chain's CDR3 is CATSGPGLAGWQETQYF. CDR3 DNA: TGTGCCACCAGTGGTCCCGGACTAGCGGGGTGGCAAGAGACCCAGTACTTC.

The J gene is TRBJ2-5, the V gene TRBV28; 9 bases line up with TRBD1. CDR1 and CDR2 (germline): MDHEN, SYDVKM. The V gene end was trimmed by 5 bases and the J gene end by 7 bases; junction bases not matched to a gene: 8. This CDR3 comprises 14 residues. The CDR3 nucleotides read TGTGCCAGCAGTCCACAGGGGGCTGGGGGGACCCAGTACTTC. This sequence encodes CASSPQGAGGTQYF.

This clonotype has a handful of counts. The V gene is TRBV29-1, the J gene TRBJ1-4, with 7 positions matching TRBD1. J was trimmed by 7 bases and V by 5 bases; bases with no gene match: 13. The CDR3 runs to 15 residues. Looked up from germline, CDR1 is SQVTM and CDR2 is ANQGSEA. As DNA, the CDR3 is TGCAGCGTTCTCTCGGCAGGGGGTTTTGGTGAAAAACTGTTTTTT. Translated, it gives CSVLSAGGFGEKLFF.

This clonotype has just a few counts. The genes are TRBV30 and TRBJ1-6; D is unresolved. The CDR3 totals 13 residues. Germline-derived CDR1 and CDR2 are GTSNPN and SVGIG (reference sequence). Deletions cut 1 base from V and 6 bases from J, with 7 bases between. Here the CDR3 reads CAWSEQTNSPLHF. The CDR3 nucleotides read TGTGCCTGGAGTGAACAGACTAATTCACCCCTCCACTTT.

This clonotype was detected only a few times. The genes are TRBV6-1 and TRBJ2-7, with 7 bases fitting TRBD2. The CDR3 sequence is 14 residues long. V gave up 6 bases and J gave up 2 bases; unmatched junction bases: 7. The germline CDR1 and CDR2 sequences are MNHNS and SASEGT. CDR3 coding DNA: TGTGCCAGCAGCCCGACTAGCCCTCCCTACGAGCAGTACTTC. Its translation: CASSPTSPPYEQYF.

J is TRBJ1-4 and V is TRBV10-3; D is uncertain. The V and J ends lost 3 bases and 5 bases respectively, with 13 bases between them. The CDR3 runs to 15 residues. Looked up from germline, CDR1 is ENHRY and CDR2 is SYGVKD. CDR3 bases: TGTGCCATCAGTGATATGGCTGGAGGCAATGAAAAACTGTTTTTT. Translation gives CAISDMAGGNEKLFF.

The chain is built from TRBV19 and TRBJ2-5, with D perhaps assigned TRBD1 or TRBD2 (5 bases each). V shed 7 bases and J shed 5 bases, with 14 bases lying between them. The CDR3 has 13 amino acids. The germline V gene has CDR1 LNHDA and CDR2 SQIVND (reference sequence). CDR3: CASMPRDGETQYF. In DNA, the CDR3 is TGTGCCAGTATGCCCAGGGACGGGGAGACCCAGTACTTC.

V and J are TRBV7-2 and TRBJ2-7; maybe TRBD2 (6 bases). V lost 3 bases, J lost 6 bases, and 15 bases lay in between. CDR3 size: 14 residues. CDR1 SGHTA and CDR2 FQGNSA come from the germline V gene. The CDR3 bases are TGTGCCAGCAGCTTGGCGGCGGGGTACGGCGAGCAGTACTTC. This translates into CASSLAAGYGEQYF.

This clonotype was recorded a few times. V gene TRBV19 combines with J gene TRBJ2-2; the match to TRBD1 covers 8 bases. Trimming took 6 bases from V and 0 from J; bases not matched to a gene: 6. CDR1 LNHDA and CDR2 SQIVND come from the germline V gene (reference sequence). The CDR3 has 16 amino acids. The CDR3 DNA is TGTGCCAGTAGCATCAGGACAGGGACGAACACCGGGGAGCTGTTTTTT. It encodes CASSIRTGTNTGELFF.

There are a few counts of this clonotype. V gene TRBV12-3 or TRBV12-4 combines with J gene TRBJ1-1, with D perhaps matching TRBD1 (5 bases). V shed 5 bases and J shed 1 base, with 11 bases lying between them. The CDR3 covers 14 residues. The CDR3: CASSVREANTEAFF. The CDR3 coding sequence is TGTGCCAGCAGTGTCAGGGAGGCGAACACTGAAGCTTTCTTT.